This T cell receptor (beta chain) was captured in a study of breast tumors, draining lymph nodes, adjacent tissues (dated by TCRdb to about 2016). Study-level background: The study compared TCR beta repertoires across tumor, adjacent nontumor tissue and axillary lymph nodes from breast cancer patients. In human breast cancer, the study set out to assess how tumor, surrounding tissue and draining lymph node repertoires relate to one another and whether T cells might be exchanged between them. What the research found in general, with its limitations: A scenario in which most tumor T cells derive from the lymph node and then expand within tumor tissue was judged to be consistent with the data. Tumor and nontumor tissue repertoires were significantly more similar in luminal-like than in basal-like breast cancer. Tumor T-cell repertoires showed less diversity than lymph node repertoires and more diversity than nontumor tissue repertoires, and tumor T-cell repertoires showed preferential V and J gene usage. Rather than being directly demonstrated, the conclusion that tumor T cells originate in lymph nodes was presented as consistent with a hypothesis.

About this clonotype itself: What antigen it recognizes has not been identified. There are no base qualities to consult, and no much larger clone falls within one base.

Reads for this sample came from an Illumina HiSeq 2000. Multiplex PCR amplification was used to build the TCR beta chain libraries. High-throughput sequencing was used to analyze the amplified TCR beta chain products. TCRdb passed the public sequencing reads through fastp at Q25 and MiXCR, retaining productive beta sequences. Duplicate CDR3 protein sequences are folded into a single record with the most common DNA and genes. This sample gives some 17,000 distinct CDR3 sequences in total; just under 45% of them show up just once. Of the sample, 13% is held by the ten largest clones. The adjacent samples were made up of nontumor breast tissue that surrounded the tumor. The sequencing input was tumor-adjacent breast tissue. The source is a female donor with breast cancer. Some clones in this sample may be carry-over from other donors' samples.

The CDR3 is CSASLGGYNEQFF. In nucleotides, the sequence is TGCAGTGCTAGCCTAGGTGGCTACAATGAGCAGTTCTTC. This chain joins TRBV20-1 to TRBJ2-1; there is no confident call for the D gene. Trimming removed 3 bases from V and 3 bases from J, leaving 9 bases between the germline ends. Including the terminal cysteine and phenylalanine, the CDR3 comprises 13 residues. Just CDR3 DNA is preserved here, 39 bases in frame from base 1. CDR1 and CDR2 were assigned from the germline V gene (reference sequence) as DFQATT and SNEGSKA.